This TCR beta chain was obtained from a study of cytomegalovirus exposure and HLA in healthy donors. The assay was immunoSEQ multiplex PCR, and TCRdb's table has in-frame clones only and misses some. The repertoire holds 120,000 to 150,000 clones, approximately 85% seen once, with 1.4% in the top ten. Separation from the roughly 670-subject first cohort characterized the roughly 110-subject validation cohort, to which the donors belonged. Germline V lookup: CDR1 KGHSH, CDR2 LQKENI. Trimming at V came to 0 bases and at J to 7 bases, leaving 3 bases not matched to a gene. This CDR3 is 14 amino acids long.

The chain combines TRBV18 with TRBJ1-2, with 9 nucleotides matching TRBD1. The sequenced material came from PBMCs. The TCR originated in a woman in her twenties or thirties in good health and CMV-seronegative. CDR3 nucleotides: TGTGCCAGCTCACCACCAACAGGGGGCTTTGGCTACACCTTC. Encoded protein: CASSPPTGGFGYTF.